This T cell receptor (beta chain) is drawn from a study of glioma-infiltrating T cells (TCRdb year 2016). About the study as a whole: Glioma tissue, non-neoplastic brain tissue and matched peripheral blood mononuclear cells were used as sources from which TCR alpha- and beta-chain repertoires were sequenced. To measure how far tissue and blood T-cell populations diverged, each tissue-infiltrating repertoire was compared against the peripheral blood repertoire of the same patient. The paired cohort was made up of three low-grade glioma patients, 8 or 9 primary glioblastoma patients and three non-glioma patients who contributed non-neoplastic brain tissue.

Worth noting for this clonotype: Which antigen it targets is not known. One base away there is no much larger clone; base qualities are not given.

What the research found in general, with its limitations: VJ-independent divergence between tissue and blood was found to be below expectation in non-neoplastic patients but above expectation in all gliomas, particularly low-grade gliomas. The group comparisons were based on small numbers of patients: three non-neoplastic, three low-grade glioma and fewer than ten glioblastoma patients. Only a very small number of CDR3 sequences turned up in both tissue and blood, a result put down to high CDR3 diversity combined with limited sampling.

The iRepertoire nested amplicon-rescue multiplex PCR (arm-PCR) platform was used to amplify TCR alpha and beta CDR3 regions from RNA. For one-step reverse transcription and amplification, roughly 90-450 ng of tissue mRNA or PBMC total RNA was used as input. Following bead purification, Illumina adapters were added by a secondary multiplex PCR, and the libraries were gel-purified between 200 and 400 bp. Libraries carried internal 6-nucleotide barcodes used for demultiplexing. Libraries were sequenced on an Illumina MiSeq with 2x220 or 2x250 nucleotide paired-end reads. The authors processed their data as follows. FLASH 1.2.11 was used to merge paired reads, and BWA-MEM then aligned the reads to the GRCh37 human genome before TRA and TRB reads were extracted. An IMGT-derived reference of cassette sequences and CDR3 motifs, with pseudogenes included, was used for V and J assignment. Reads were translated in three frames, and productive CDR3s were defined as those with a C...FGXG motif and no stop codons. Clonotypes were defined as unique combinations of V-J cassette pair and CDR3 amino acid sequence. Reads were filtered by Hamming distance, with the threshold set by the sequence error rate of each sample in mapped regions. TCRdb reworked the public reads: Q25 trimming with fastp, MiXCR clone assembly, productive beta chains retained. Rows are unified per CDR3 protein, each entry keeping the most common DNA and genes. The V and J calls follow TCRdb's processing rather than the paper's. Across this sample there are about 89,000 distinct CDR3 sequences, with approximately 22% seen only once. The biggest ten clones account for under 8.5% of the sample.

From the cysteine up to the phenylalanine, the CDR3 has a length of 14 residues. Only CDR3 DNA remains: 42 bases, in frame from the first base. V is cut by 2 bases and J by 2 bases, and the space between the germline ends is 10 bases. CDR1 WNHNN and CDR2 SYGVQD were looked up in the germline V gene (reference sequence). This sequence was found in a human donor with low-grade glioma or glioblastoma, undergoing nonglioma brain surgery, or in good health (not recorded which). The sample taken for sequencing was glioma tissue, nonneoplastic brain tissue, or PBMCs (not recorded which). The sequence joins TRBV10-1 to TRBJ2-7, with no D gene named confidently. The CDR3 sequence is CASSERVDTYEQYF. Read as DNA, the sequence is TGCGCCAGCAGTGAGAGGGTAGATACCTACGAGCAGTACTTC.